These 21 T cell receptor beta chains came from one sample sequenced in a study of cytomegalovirus exposure and HLA in healthy donors (dated by TCRdb to the late 2010s). The library was produced with the immunoSEQ multiplex PCR assay. For the multiplex PCR, a mixture combining 60 forward primers for TCR Vbeta segments and 13 reverse primers for TCR Jbeta segments was used. TCRdb took over this immuneACCESS table, retaining in-frame rearrangements with V and J assigned. Such tables are incomplete; in checked studies, under half of the missing clones stem from an unresolved V gene, and the remainder is unexplained. Counted in this sample were approximately 150,000 clones; under 75% of them appeared once. The biggest ten clones account for roughly 6.8% of the sample. The specimen was PBMCs. The receptors were gathered from a woman aged 55-70 years in good health and CMV-seropositive.

J is TRBJ2-1 and V is TRBV30; D ambiguous. Trimming took off 0 bases at V and 9 bases at J, with 6 bases between the two ends. In germline, CDR1 is GTSNPN, CDR2 SVGIG (reference sequence). CDR3 size: 11 residues. The CDR3 sequence is CAWSVLSEQFF. CDR3 DNA sequence: TGTGCCTGGAGTGTACTGTCTGAGCAGTTCTTC.

The chain couples TRBV27 to TRBJ2-7, with 8 bases aligning to TRBD1. After removal of 3 bases from V and 3 bases from J, the junction contained 4 bases not matched to a gene. Germline CDR1 and CDR2: MNHEY and SMNVEV (reference sequence). The CDR3 sequence is 14 residues long. The CDR3 loop is CASSFLGTGYEQYF. The CDR3 DNA follows: TGTGCCAGCAGTTTCCTTGGGACAGGCTACGAGCAGTACTTC.

The chain joins TRBV30 to TRBJ2-5; 10 bases are shared with TRBD2. The J call may be incorrect, as the DNA end agrees better with TRBJ2-7. The CDR3 has 15 amino acids. Looked up from germline, CDR1 is GTSNPN and CDR2 is SVGIG (reference sequence). The CDR3 DNA is TGTGCCTGGAGAAGCGGGAGGGCCATGACCTACGAGCAGTACTTC. Its protein product is CAWRSGRAMTYEQYF.

V is TRBV11-3 and J is TRBJ2-1; TRBD2 matches 7 bases. The V gene's germline CDR1 is SGHNT and CDR2 YENEEA. The junction had 3 bases not matched to a gene; V was cut back by 2 bases and J by 2 bases. The CDR3 covers 15 residues. As DNA, the CDR3 is TGTGCCAGCAGCTTAAGCGGGAACACCTACAATGAGCAGTTCTTC. This gives the protein CASSLSGNTYNEQFF.

V gene TRBV4-2 combines with J gene TRBJ1-4, with D tentatively TRBD1 (5 bases). This CDR3 is 15 amino acids long. CDR1 LGHNA and CDR2 YNFKEQ come from the germline V gene. The V end was cut by 0 bases, the J end by 8 bases, with 13 bases between. The DNA of the CDR3 is TGTGCCAGCAGCCAAGATAGGGGCTTAAAAGAAAAACTGTTTTTT. Translating gives CASSQDRGLKEKLFF.

The chain recombines TRBV15 with TRBJ1-2, with TRBD1 matching over 8 bases. V lost 1 base and J lost 4; bases outside the gene matches: 11. The CDR3 spans 17 residues. Germline V gene data show CDR1 as LNHNV and CDR2 as YYDKDF (reference sequence). This CDR3 reads CATSRAGQGPLSYGYTF. Written as DNA, the CDR3 is TGTGCCACCAGCAGAGCCGGACAGGGACCCCTAAGCTATGGCTACACCTTC.

In this sample, this clone turned up a few times. The chain employs TRBV6-5 and TRBJ1-2, with D uncertain. Germline-derived CDR1 and CDR2 are MNHEY and SVGAGI. The CDR3 spans 16 residues. Between the trimmed V and J ends, which lost 0 bases and 4 bases, there was a span of 15 bases. The CDR3 DNA is TGTGCCAGCAGTTACTCCGCGCTCCCTACTGCCTATGGCTACACCTTC. This translates into CASSYSALPTAYGYTF.

This chain uses TRBV18 with TRBJ2-5; a possible D gene is TRBD1 (6 bases). Germline CDR1 reads KGHSH; CDR2 reads LQKENI. V was shortened by 0 bases and J by 4 bases, with 9 bases between the two germline ends. The CDR3 is made up of 14 amino acids. CDR3 sequence (DNA): TGTGCCAGCTCACCACCCACAGGGCGAGAGACCCAGTACTTC. Amino acid sequence: CASSPPTGRETQYF.

In the case of this clone: This CDR3 is also generated by other DNA sequences in the sample. The chain is built from TRBV5-1 and TRBJ1-5, with 7 bases matching TRBD1. The V gene's germline CDR1 is SGHRS and CDR2 YFSETQ. This CDR3 contains 15 residues. V trimming: 0 bases; J trimming: 4 bases; junction bases outside the gene matches: 4. DNA of the CDR3: TGCGCCAGCAGCTTGGGAACAGGGGTTAATCAGCCCCAGCATTTT. This gives the protein CASSLGTGVNQPQHF.

The CDR3 here is CASRGAKTTAADTQYF. The CDR3 nucleotides are TGTGCCAGCAGAGGAGCGAAAACGACGGCGGCAGATACGCAGTATTTT. V and J are TRBV28 and TRBJ2-3; the D is unclear. CDR3 length equals 16 residues. The germline CDR1 and CDR2 sequences are MDHEN and SYDVKM. Trimming removed 6 bases at V and 4 bases at J, with 20 bases between.

The chain joins TRBV5-1 to TRBJ2-7; D is ambiguous. The CDR3 totals 15 residues. Germline V lookup: CDR1 SGHRS, CDR2 YFSETQ. V was shortened by 4 bases and J by 6 bases, with 20 bases between the two germline ends. The CDR3 reads CASSPLALLSREQYF. The CDR3 DNA reads TGCGCCAGCAGCCCCCTTGCCTTACTTTCTCGCGAGCAGTACTTC.

The V gene is TRBV5-4, the J gene TRBJ2-3; TRBD2 might be the D (6 bases). The ends were cut back, 3 bases at V and 6 bases at J, with 11 bases in the middle. The CDR3 has 13 residues. The germline V gene has CDR1 SGHNT and CDR2 YYREEE (reference sequence). The CDR3 DNA follows: TGTGCCAGCAGCTCGGGACTCGAGGATACGCAGTATTTT. It specifies CASSSGLEDTQYF.

The rearrangement links TRBV5-1 to TRBJ2-5, with 9 positions matching TRBD1. Germline CDR1 is SGHRS and CDR2 is YFSETQ. This CDR3 is 14 amino acids long. The trim removed 4 bases at V and 3 bases at J, leaving 4 bases unmatched. The CDR3 loop reads CASSQGQGEETQYF. The CDR3 bases are TGCGCCAGCAGCCAGGGACAGGGTGAAGAGACCCAGTACTTC.

CDR3 sequence reads: CASSWTGMNSPLHF. The CDR3 region has the DNA TGTGCCAGCAGTTGGACAGGGATGAATTCACCCCTCCACTTT. The chain links TRBV28 to TRBJ1-6; TRBD1 matches 8 bases. The V segment lost 4 bases and the J segment 7 bases; nucleotides outside the gene matches: 3. The CDR3 is made up of 14 amino acids. Per germline, CDR1 MDHEN and CDR2 SYDVKM.

The chain combines TRBV4-2 with TRBJ2-5, with TRBD2 identical over 10 bases. CDR1 is LGHNA, CDR2 YNFKEQ, per germline. This CDR3 is 16 amino acids long. The V segment lost 4 bases and the J segment 1 base; nucleotides outside the gene matches: 6. In DNA, the CDR3 is TGTGCCAGCAGCCCTGTAGCGGGAGGAACCCAAGAGACCCAGTACTTC. Residues: CASSPVAGGTQETQYF.

The chain carries TRBV27 and TRBJ1-1, with TRBD1 as a possible D gene (6 bases). The V end lost 7 bases, the J end lost 1 base, and 16 bases lay between the germline ends. Germline CDR1 and CDR2: MNHEY and SMNVEV (reference sequence). CDR3 size: 15 residues. The DNA for the CDR3 is TGTGCCAGCACTCCCTACGGGGACACGAACACTGAAGCTTTCTTT. Translated: CASTPYGDTNTEAFF.

This clone came up a few times. The rearrangement joins TRBV19 to TRBJ2-5; 7 bases match TRBD1. This CDR3 spans 13 amino acids. Per the germline V gene, CDR1 is LNHDA and CDR2 is SQIVND (reference sequence). The V gene end was trimmed by 6 bases and the J gene end by 1 base; junction bases not matched to a gene: 2. The CDR3 nucleotides read TGTGCCAGTAGCGGGACAGCCCAAGAGACCCAGTACTTC. Translation gives CASSGTAQETQYF.

The chain couples TRBV2 to TRBJ2-3; the match to TRBD2 covers 9 bases. Losses at the gene ends were 10 bases for V and 8 bases for J; bases not matched to a gene: 13. The CDR3 has 14 amino acids. Germline-derived CDR1 and CDR2 are SNHLY and FYNNEI. CDR3 in amino acids: CATYEERGAGTQYF. CDR3 bases: TGTGCCACCTACGAGGAGCGGGGGGCGGGTACGCAGTATTTT. The complete variable domain, with remaining parts taken from reference TRBV2 and TRBJ2-3, reads EPEVTQTPSHQVTQMGQEVILRCVPISNHLYFYWYRQILGQKVEFLVSFYNNEISEKSEIFDDQFSVERPDGSNFTLKIRSTKLEDSAMYFCATYEERGAGTQYFGPGTRLTVL.

The rearrangement joins TRBV2 to TRBJ2-7, with D perhaps matching TRBD2 (7 bases). The germline gives CDR1 SNHLY, CDR2 FYNNEI. V was trimmed by 6 bases and J by 7 bases, leaving 16 bases between them. The CDR3 has 13 amino acids. The CDR3: CASRLGGGGEQYF. The CDR3 DNA is TGTGCCAGCAGACTAGGGGGGGGCGGAGAGCAGTACTTC.

The chain is built from TRBV2 and TRBJ1-5; D perhaps matches TRBD1 (5 bases). Per germline, CDR1 SNHLY and CDR2 FYNNEI. The V and J ends lost 3 bases and 2 bases respectively, with 8 bases between them. The CDR3 covers 14 residues. Here the CDR3 reads CASSELTGNQPQHF. In DNA form, the CDR3 reads TGTGCCAGCAGTGAGTTGACAGGCAATCAGCCCCAGCATTTT.

This clone was seen a single time. The V gene is TRBV4-3, the J gene TRBJ1-2; no firm D call. The V and J ends lost 1 base and 4 bases respectively, with 13 bases between them. Germline V lookup: CDR1 LGHNA, CDR2 YSLEER. This CDR3 region has 15 residues. The CDR3 DNA sequence: TGCGCCAGCAGCCAAGGACGTGCGGGTGTCTATGGCTACACCTTC. It codes for CASSQGRAGVYGYTF.